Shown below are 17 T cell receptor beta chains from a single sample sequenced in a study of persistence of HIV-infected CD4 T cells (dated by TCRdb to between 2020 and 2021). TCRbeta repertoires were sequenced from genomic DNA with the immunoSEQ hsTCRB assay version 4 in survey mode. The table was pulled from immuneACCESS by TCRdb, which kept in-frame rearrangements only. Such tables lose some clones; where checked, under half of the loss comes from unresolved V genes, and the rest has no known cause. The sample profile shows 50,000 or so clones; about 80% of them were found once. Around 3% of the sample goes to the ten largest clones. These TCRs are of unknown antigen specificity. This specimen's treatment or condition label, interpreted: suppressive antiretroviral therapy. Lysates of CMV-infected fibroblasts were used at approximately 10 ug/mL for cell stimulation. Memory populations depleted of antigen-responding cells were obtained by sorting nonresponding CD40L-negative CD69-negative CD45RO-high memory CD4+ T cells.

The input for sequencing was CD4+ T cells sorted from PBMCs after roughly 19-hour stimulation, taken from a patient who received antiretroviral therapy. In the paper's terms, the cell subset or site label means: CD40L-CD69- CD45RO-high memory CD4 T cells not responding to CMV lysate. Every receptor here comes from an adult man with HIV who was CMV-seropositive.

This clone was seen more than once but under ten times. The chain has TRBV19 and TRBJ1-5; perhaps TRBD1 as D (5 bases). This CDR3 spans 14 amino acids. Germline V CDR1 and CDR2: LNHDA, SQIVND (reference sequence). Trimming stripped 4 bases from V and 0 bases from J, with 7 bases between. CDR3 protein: CASSSRDSNQPQHF. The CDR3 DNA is TGTGCCAGTAGTAGCAGGGATAGCAATCAGCCCCAGCATTTT. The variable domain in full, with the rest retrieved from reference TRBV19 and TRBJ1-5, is DGGITQSPKYLFRKEGQNVTLSCEQNLNHDAMYWYRQDPGQGLRLIYYSQIVNDFQKGDIAEGYSVSREKKESFPLTVTSAQKNPTAFYLCASSSRDSNQPQHFGDGTRLSIL.

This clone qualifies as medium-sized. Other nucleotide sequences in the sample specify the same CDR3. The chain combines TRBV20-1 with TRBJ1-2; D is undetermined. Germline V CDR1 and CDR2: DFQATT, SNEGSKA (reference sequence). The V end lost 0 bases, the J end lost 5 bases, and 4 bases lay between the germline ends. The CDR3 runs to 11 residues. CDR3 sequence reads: CSAREDYGYTF. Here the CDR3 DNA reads TGCAGTGCTAGAGAGGATTATGGCTACACCTTC.

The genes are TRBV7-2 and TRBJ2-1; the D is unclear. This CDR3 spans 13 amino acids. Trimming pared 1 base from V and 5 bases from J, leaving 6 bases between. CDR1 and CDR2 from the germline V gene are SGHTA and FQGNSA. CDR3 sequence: CASSLDLDNEQFF. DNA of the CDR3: TGTGCCAGCAGCTTAGATCTGGACAATGAGCAGTTCTTC.

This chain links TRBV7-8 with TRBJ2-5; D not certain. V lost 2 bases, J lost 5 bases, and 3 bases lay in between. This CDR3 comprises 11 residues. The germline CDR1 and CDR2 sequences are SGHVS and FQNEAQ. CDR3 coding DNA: TGTGCCAGCAGCTTACAGGAGACCCAGTACTTC. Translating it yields CASSLQETQYF.

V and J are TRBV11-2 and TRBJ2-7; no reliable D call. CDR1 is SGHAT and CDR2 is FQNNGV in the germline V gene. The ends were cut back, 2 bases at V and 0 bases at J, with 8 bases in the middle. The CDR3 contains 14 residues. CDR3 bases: TGTGCCAGCAGCTTAATTACAGACTCCTACGAGCAGTACTTC. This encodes CASSLITDSYEQYF.

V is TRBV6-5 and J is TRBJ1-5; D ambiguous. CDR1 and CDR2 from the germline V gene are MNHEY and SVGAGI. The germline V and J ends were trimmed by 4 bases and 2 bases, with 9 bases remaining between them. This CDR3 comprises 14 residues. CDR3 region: CASSFSGGNQPQHF. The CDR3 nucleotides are TGTGCCAGCAGTTTTAGCGGGGGCAATCAGCCCCAGCATTTT.

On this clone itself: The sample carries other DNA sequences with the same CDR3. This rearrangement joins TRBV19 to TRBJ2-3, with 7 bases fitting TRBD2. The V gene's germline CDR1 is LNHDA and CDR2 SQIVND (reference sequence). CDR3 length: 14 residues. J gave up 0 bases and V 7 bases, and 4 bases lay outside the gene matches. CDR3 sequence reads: CASTRTRSTDTQYF. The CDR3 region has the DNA TGTGCCAGTACTAGGACTAGGAGCACAGATACGCAGTATTTT.

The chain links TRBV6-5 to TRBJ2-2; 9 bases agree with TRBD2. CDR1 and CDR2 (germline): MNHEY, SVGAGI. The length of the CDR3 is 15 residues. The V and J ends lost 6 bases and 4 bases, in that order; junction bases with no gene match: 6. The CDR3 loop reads CASRVAGAATGELFF. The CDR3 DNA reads TGTGCCAGCAGGGTAGCGGGGGCTGCCACCGGGGAGCTGTTTTTT.

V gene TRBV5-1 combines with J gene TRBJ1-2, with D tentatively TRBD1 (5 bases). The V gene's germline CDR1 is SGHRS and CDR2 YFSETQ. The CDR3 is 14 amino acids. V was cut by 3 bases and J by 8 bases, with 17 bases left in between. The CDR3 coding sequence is TGCGCCAGCAGCTCCGACAGCCGGGCGGTCGGCTACACCTTC. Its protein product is CASSSDSRAVGYTF. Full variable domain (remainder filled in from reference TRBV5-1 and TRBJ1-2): KAGVTQTPRYLIKTRGQQVTLSCSPISGHRSVSWYQQTPGQGLQFLFEYFSETQRNKGNFPGRFSGRQFSNSRSEMNVSTLELGDSALYLCASSSDSRAVGYTFGSGTRLTVV.

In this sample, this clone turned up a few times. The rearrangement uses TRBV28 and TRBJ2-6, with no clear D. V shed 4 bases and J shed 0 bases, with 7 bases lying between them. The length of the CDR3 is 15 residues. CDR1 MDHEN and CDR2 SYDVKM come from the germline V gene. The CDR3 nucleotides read TGTGCCAGCAGTTACGACATCTCTGGGGCCAACGTCCTGACTTTC. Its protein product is CASSYDISGANVLTF. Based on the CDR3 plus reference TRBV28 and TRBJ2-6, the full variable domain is DVKVTQSSRYLVKRTGEKVFLECVQDMDHENMFWYRQDPGLGLRLIYFSYDVKMKEKGDIPEGYSVSREKKERFSLILESASTNQTSMYLCASSYDISGANVLTFGAGSRLTVL.

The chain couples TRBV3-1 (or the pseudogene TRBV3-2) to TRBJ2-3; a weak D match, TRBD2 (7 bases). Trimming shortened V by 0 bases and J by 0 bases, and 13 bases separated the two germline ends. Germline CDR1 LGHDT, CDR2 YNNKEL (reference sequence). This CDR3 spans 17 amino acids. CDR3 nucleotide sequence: TGTGCCAGCAGCCAAGATACGAGGGGGGGGAGCACAGATACGCAGTATTTT. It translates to CASSQDTRGGSTDTQYF.

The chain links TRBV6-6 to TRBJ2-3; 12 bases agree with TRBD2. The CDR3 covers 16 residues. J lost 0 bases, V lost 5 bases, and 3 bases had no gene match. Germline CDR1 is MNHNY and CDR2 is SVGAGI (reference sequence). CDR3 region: CASSRLAGVSTDTQYF. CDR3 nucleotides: TGTGCCAGCAGTCGACTAGCGGGGGTTAGCACAGATACGCAGTATTTT.

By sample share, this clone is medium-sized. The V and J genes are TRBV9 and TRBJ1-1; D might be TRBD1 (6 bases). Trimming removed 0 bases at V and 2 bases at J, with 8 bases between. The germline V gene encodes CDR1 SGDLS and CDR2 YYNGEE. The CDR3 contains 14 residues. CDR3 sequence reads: CASSVGQANTEAFF. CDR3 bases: TGTGCCAGCAGCGTAGGACAGGCCAACACTGAAGCTTTCTTT.

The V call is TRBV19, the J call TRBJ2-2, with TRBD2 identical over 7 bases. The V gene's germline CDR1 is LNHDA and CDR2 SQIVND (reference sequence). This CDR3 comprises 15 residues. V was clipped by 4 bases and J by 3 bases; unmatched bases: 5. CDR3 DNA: TGTGCCAGTAGTAGTGGGAGGGCCGACACCGGGGAGCTGTTTTTT. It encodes CASSSGRADTGELFF.

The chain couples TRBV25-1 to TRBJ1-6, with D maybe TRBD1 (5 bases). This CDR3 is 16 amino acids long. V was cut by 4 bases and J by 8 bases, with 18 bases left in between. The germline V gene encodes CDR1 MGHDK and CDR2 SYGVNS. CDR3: CASSAGRIGGDSPLHF. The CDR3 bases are TGTGCCAGCAGTGCAGGACGGATTGGGGGTGATTCACCCCTCCACTTT.

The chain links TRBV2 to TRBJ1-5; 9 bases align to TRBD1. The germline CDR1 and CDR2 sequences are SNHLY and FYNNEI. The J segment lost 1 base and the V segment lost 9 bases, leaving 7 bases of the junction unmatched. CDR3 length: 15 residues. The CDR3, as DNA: TGTGCCAGTTCAGACAGGGGGAGAAGCAATCAGCCCCAGCATTTT. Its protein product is CASSDRGRSNQPQHF.

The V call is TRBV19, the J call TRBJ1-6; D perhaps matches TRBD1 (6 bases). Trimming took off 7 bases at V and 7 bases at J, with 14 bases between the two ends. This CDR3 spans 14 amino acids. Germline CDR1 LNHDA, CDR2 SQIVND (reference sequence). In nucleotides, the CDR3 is TGTGCCAGTAACCTCGCGGGGGGCAATTCACCCCTCCACTTT. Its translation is CASNLAGGNSPLHF.